This T cell receptor (beta chain) was documented in a study of tumor-infiltrating lymphocytes in primary liver carcinoma (dated by TCRdb to about 2017). Notes on the research overall: The five patients, three men and two women aged 30 to 69 years, had hepatocellular carcinoma (four) or combined HCC and intrahepatic cholangiocarcinoma (one). Each sample produced roughly 3.65 to 7.5 million productive TCRbeta reads, and read depth showed no significant difference between tissue types. Reproducibility between technical replicate repertoires was high, with correlation coefficients above 0.98 and mean shared-clone rates approximately 0.88. The five patients had tumors of stage T1-T3 N0M0, with maximum diameters ranging from 4.2 to 10 cm. TCRbeta repertoire sequencing covered 35 or so specimens from 5 patients: about 25 tumor regions, 5 adjacent noncancerous liver tissues and 5 peripheral blood samples. Across five regions of each liver tumor, along with adjacent normal tissue and blood, the study brought together TCRbeta repertoire sequencing, expression microarrays and whole-exome sequencing. Study-wide conclusions, independent of this receptor: Only the TCR beta chain was sequenced, which likely underestimates true repertoire diversity because unpaired alpha chains were not captured. The top 250 clones accounted for a significantly greater share of the repertoire in tumors than in blood (p = 0.039). Repertoire overlap was higher between tumor regions (mean around 35%) than tumor-adjacent (approximately 17%) or tumor-blood (roughly 14%) pairs, consistent with antigen-driven expansion. The study included only four to six patients, and the authors note findings should be validated in a larger study. Bulk unsorted samples precluded comparing CD4+ and CD8+ T cell repertoires.

CDR1 and CDR2 (MNHEY, SVGAGI) derive from the germline V gene. The CDR3 has 14 amino acids, counting the end cysteine and phenylalanine. Only the CDR3 DNA is retained, 42 bases long and in frame from the first base. Total RNA and DNA were co-extracted without cell sorting from 20-30 mg of bulk tissue using the AllPrep DNA/RNA mini kit. Between November 2015 and 2016, a handful of patients in China with histopathologically diagnosed primary liver carcinoma had surgical resection. At the time of sampling, the patients had chronic HBV infection and had not received any treatment. Each fresh piece of tumor and adjacent tissue was cut in two, with one half stored in RNAlater at -80 degrees C and the other half sent for histology. Regarding this clonotype: Its binding antigen is unknown. One end of the junction varies from germline; a read error may be responsible.

A constant-region primer and ProtoScript II reverse transcriptase were used to reverse-transcribe TCRbeta-specific cDNA from around 540 ng total RNA. Three nested multiplex PCR rounds, following a slightly modified ARM-PCR procedure, were used to build the TCRbeta libraries. Each of the first two PCR rounds ran for around 11 cycles using multiplex TRBV1-TRBV30 forward primers together with a Cbeta reverse primer. Sample barcodes and Illumina adapters were added in a final 25-cycle PCR with Deep VentR polymerase. Before sequencing, amplicons of 200-500 bp were gel-purified using a QIAquick gel extraction kit. An Illumina HiSeq 2500 was used to sequence the TCRbeta amplicons, generating 250-bp paired-end reads. Per the original workflow: Trimmomatic v0.33 was used to quality-trim the reads, and FLASH v1.2.11 was used to merge paired reads so that full CDR3 sequences could be recovered. MiGEC v1.2.1b assigned V, D and J germline segments to the rearranged TCRbeta sequences. Clonotype statistics and Shannon-Wiener diversity indices were calculated with VDJtools v1.0.0. To reduce sampling bias, subsequent analyses other than the diversity analysis used only the 250 most abundant clonotypes in each sample. TCRdb reanalyzed the raw reads on its own, using fastp at Q25 for trimming and MiXCR for clone calling, and kept in-frame beta chains. Each entry merges the rows of one CDR3 protein and shows their most common DNA and genes. The V and J calls follow TCRdb's processing rather than the paper's. For this sample the table gives more than 70,000 distinct CDR3 sequences, of which 69% were detected only once. The top ten constitute roughly 28% of the sample.

The chain was built from TRBV6-5 and TRBJ1-1, with TRBD1 perhaps the D gene, on 6 matching bases. The source of this sequence is a man aged 40-50 years with primary liver carcinoma and hepatitis B virus infection. Sequencing used tumor-adjacent normal liver tissue. The nucleotides read TGTACCAGCAGTTACGGGGGGGCGAACACTAAAGCTTTCTTT. Its translation reads: CTSSYGGANTKAFF.